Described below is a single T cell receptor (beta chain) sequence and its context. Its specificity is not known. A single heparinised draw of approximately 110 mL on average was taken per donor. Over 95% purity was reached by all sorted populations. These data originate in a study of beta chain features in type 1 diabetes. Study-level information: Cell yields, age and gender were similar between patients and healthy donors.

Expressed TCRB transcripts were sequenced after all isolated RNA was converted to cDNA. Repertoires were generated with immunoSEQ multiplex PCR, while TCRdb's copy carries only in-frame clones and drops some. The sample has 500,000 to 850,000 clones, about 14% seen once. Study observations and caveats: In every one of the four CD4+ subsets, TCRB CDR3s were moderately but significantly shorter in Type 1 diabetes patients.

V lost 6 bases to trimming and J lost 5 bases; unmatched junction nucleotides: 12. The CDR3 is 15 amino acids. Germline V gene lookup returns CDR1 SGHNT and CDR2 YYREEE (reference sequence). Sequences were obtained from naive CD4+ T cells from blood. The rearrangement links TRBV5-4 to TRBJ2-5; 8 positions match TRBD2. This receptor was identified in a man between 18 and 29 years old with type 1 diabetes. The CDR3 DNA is TGTGCCAGCACCCGGGAAGGGACTAGGCGGGAGACCCAGTACTTC. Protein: CASTREGTRRETQYF.